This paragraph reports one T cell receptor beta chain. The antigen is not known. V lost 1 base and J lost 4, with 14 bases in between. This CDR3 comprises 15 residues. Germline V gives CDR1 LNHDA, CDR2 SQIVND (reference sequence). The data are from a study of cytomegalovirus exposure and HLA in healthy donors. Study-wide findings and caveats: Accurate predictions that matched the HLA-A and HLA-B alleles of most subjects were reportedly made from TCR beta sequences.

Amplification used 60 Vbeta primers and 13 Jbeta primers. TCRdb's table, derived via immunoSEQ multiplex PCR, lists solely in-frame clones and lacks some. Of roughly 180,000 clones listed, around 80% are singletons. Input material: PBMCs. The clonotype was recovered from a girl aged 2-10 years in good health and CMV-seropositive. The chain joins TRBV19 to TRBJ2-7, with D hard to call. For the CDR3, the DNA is TGTGCCAGTAGTATAGGGGCGCGTACGATGTACGAGCAGTACTTC. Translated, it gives CASSIGARTMYEQYF. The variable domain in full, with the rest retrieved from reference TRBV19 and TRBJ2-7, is DGGITQSPKYLFRKEGQNVTLSCEQNLNHDAMYWYRQDPGQGLRLIYYSQIVNDFQKGDIAEGYSVSREKKESFPLTVTSAQKNPTAFYLCASSIGARTMYEQYFGPGTRLTVT.